These 5 T cell receptor beta chains were sequenced from one sample in a study of blood T cell repertoires in COVID-19. Clones were sequenced by immunoSEQ multiplex PCR, and TCRdb holds only the in-frame ones, with some missing. Of about 350,000 clones listed, around nine tenths are singletons. Sequenced material: PBMCs or T cells enriched from blood (not recorded which). The receptors shown here come from a woman in her 30s who had been exposed to COVID-19.

CDR3: CASSPDGTGGYGYTF. In DNA, the CDR3 is TGTGCCAGCAGCCCGGATGGGACAGGGGGATATGGCTACACCTTC. The chain has TRBV27 and TRBJ1-2; 11 positions match TRBD1. The CDR3 extends over 15 amino acids. Trimming took 6 bases from V and 5 from J; bases not matched to a gene: 8. Germline V CDR1 and CDR2: MNHEY, SMNVEV (reference sequence).

The genes are TRBV12-5 and TRBJ1-2, with D perhaps TRBD1 (5 bases). The CDR3 has 13 amino acids. V was clipped by 1 base and J by 5 bases, with 8 bases between them. Per germline, CDR1 LGHNT and CDR2 FRNRAP. The CDR3 coding sequence is TGTGCTAGTGGTTTGGGCCAGGGATATGGCTACACCTTC. Its translation is CASGLGQGYGYTF. The entire variable domain, with the rest obtained from reference TRBV12-5 and TRBJ1-2, is as follows: DARVTQTPRHKVTEMGQEVTMRCQPILGHNTVFWYRQTMMQGLELLAYFRNRAPLDDSGMPKDRFSAEMPDATLATLKIQPSEPRDSAVYFCASGLGQGYGYTFGSGTRLTVV.

The table lists this clone with a few counts. The chain has TRBV25-1 and TRBJ1-2; D is possibly TRBD1 (5 bases). Germline values: CDR1 MGHDK, CDR2 SYGVNS. Deletions cut 8 bases from V and 3 bases from J, with 13 bases between. This CDR3 is built from 13 residues. The CDR3 DNA is TGTGCCAGCGTCGGTGGGGGGGACTATGGCTACACCTTC. It translates to CASVGGGDYGYTF.

This chain links TRBV12-3 or TRBV12-4 with TRBJ1-2, with D perhaps TRBD1 (6 bases). The V gene lost 6 bases and the J gene lost 4 bases, with 12 bases spanning the gap. The CDR3 covers 13 residues. The CDR3: CASRLQGTYGYTF. In nucleotides, the CDR3 is TGTGCCAGCAGGCTACAGGGAACCTATGGCTACACCTTC.

The J gene is TRBJ2-1, the V gene TRBV12-3 or TRBV12-4; the D is unclear. Between the trimmed V and J ends, which lost 7 bases and 10 bases, there was a span of 14 bases. The CDR3 is 12 amino acids. CDR3 amino acids: CASTPEYGEQFF. The CDR3 nucleotides read TGTGCCAGCACCCCGGAGTATGGGGAGCAGTTCTTC.